A selection of T cell receptor beta chains follows, all from one sample in a study of Ad26.COV2.S vaccination and SARS-CoV-2 variants. Clones were read by immunoSEQ multiplex PCR, and TCRdb kept only the in-frame ones, dropping some. The sample lists over 300,000 clones; 83% were seen once. Sequencing used peripheral blood, obtained in a trial of Ad26.COV2.S vaccine versus placebo. All receptors derive from a person between 18 and 60 years old who received the Ad26.COV2.S COVID-19 vaccine or a placebo. The CDR3 runs from the conserved cysteine through the conserved F or W. A D gene is named only where the DNA matches it firmly. The listing skips clone size in some rows; elsewhere it reads once, few, many or a size class.

>TRBV11-2|TRBD2|.|TRBJ2-7
CASSTGLAGKGPEQYF
TGTGCCAGCAGCACGGGACTAGCGGGAAAGGGGCCCGAGCAGTACTTC
>TRBV27|.|once|TRBJ2-5
CASSYQGGLETQYF
TGTGCCAGCAGCTACCAGGGTGGGTTGGAGACCCAGTACTTC
>TRBV6-5|.|.|TRBJ2-5
CASSYWAGETQYF
TGTGCCAGCAGTTATTGGGCCGGAGAGACCCAGTACTTC
>TRBV5-1|.|.|TRBJ1-2
CASSLVSSVGRSAGYTF
TGCGCCAGCAGCTTGGTCTCTAGTGTTGGCCGTTCAGCGGGCTACACCTTC
>TRBV7-6|.|once|TRBJ2-2
CASSSRNTGELFF
TGTGCCAGCAGCTCTCGGAACACCGGGGAGCTGTTTTTT
>TRBV15|.|.|TRBJ1-3
CATSRGGRGRSGNTIYF
TGTGCCACCAGCAGAGGTGGTAGGGGAAGGTCTGGAAACACCATATATTTT
>TRBV30|.|.|TRBJ1-4
CAWRKGGDEKLFF
TGTGCCTGGAGAAAGGGAGGAGATGAAAAACTGTTTTTT
>TRBV15|.|.|TRBJ2-2
CATSTLPGAGRSGELFF
TGTGCCACCAGCACCCTCCCTGGCGCAGGGCGCTCCGGGGAGCTGTTTTTT
>TRBV4-3|TRBD1|.|TRBJ2-7
CASSQGQTHYEQYF
TGCGCCAGCAGCCAGGGACAGACCCACTACGAGCAGTACTTC
>TRBV5-4|.|.|TRBJ1-2
CASSFGRGYTF
TGTGCCAGCAGCTTTGGACGCGGCTACACCTTC
>TRBV3-1/TRBV3-2|.|once|TRBJ1-6
CASSQGQVNSPLHF
TGTGCCAGCAGCCAGGGGCAGGTTAATTCACCCCTCCACTTT
>TRBV5-6|.|.|TRBJ2-5
CASSVGPETQYF
TGTGCCAGCAGCGTGGGGCCTGAGACCCAGTACTTC
>TRBV5-1|TRBD1|.|TRBJ1-1
CASSSYETGDTEAFF
TGCGCCAGCAGCTCGTACGAGACAGGGGACACTGAAGCTTTCTTT
>TRBV5-1|TRBD1|.|TRBJ2-7
CASSTGQGIYEQYF
TGCGCCAGCAGTACGGGACAGGGGATCTACGAGCAGTACTTC
>TRBV7-3|.|.|TRBJ2-5
CASSLTPSETQYF
TGTGCCAGCAGCTTAACGCCGTCGGAGACCCAGTACTTC
>TRBV11-2|TRBD2|.|TRBJ2-7
CASSSSGRMEQYF
TGTGCCAGCAGCTCTAGCGGGAGAATGGAGCAGTACTTC
>TRBV5-1|TRBD1|.|TRBJ2-7
CASHPNPGQGRKQYF
TGCGCCAGCCATCCTAACCCGGGACAGGGGAGAAAGCAGTACTTC
>TRBV7-9|.|.|TRBJ1-1
CASSLAGKNTEAFF
TGTGCCAGCAGCCTAGCCGGGAAGAACACTGAAGCTTTCTTT
>TRBV6-1|TRBD2|.|TRBJ2-3
CASSEEAGGPDTQYF
TGTGCCAGCAGTGAAGAGGCGGGAGGGCCAGATACGCAGTATTTT
>TRBV27|.|.|TRBJ2-7
CASRDQIISYEQYF
TGTGCCAGCAGGGATCAGATCATCTCCTACGAGCAGTACTTC
>TRBV4-1|.|once|TRBJ2-1
CASSQAGRGNEQFF
TGCGCCAGCAGCCAAGCGGGGCGGGGCAATGAGCAGTTCTTC
>TRBV5-1|.|many|TRBJ1-4
CASSLGRGSYEKLFF
TGCGCCAGCAGCTTGGGGCGAGGGAGCTACGAAAAACTGTTTTTT
>TRBV7-2|.|.|TRBJ1-3
CASSFVTSYSGNTIYF
TGTGCCAGCAGCTTTGTAACTTCCTACTCTGGAAACACCATATATTTT
>TRBV3-1/TRBV3-2|.|few|TRBJ2-7
CASSYSSEQYF
TGTGCCAGCAGCTATAGCAGCGAGCAGTACTTC
>TRBV28|.|.|TRBJ2-3
CASSPSLERTDTQYF
TGTGCCAGCAGCCCCAGCCTAGAACGCACAGATACGCAGTATTTT
>TRBV29-1|.|.|TRBJ2-2
CSVEAAWGRGELFF
TGCAGCGTTGAGGCGGCTTGGGGTAGGGGGGAGCTGTTTTTT